The 3 T cell receptor beta chains below were found in one sample sequenced in a study of regulatory T cells in long-lasting Graves disease. Time point defined: newly diagnosed GD, antithyroid drugs for less than 3 months. After RNA was extracted from PBMCs, the TCR library was made from it. Investigators prepared the TCR beta libraries by applying iRepertoire HTBI primers and Arm-PCR of CDR3 regions. TCRdb re-called the multiplex PCR reads with MiXCR, one entry per CDR3 protein. The table records more than 300,000 distinct CDR3 sequences, roughly a sixth of them present only once. Here the sequenced sample was peripheral blood mononuclear cells (PBMCs), taken at new diagnosis, from a patient treated with antithyroid drugs. These receptors were obtained from a female donor with Graves disease.

This clonotype was observed once. The chain recombines TRBV2 with TRBJ2-3; D call uncertain. V was cut by 5 bases and J by 0 bases, with 9 bases left in between. Germline V gene lookup returns CDR1 SNHLY and CDR2 FYNNEI. The CDR3 covers 14 residues. CDR3 coding DNA: TGTGCCAGCAGTATTGGAATCAGCACAGATACGCAGTATTTT. This encodes CASSIGISTDTQYF.

This clonotype was counted ten times or more. The chain employs TRBV7-9 and TRBJ2-7; the D is unclear. The CDR3 runs to 13 residues. The V end lost 6 bases, the J end lost 4 bases, and 13 bases lay between the germline ends. Germline lookup yields CDR1 SEHNR and CDR2 FQNEAQ (reference sequence). The CDR3 DNA reads TGTGCCAGCAGGCCTCCTCTCGTGTACGAGCAGTACTTC. Its protein is CASRPPLVYEQYF.

At least ten counts were recorded for this clonotype. The chain has TRBV20-1 and TRBJ2-2, with D unresolved. V was clipped by 6 bases and J by 2 bases, with 4 bases between them. The CDR3 runs 11 residues. Germline CDR1 and CDR2: DFQATT and SNEGSKA (reference sequence). CDR3 DNA sequence: TGCAGTGCCCTCAACACCGGGGAGCTGTTTTTT. Residues: CSALNTGELFF.